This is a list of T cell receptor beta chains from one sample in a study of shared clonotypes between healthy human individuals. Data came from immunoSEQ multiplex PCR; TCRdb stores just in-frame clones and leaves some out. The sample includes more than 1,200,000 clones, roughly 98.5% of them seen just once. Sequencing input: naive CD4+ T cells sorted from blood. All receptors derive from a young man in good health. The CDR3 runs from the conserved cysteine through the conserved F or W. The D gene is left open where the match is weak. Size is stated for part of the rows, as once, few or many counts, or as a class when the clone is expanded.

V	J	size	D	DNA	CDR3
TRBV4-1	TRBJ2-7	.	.	TGCGCCAGCAGCCCGTCCCGCCTCCGCTACGAGCAGTACTTC	CASSPSRLRYEQYF
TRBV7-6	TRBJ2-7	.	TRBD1	TGTGCCAGCAGCCCATGGACAGGAGAGTACGAGCAGTACTTC	CASSPWTGEYEQYF
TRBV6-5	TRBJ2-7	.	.	TGTGCCAGCAAGACAGTTGTCCAAGCAACCTACGAGCAGTACTTC	CASKTVVQATYEQYF
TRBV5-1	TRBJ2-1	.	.	TGCGCCAGCAGCTTGGTTGTGGGAGGAAGATACAATGAGCAGTTCTTC	CASSLVVGGRYNEQFF
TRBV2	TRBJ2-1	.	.	TGTGCCAGCGAGGACCACCGCGCTGGGAATGAGCAGTTCTTC	CASEDHRAGNEQFF
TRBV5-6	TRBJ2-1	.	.	TGTGCCAGCAGCCTCCCCGGGATGGCGGGCGACAATGAGCAGTTCTTC	CASSLPGMAGDNEQFF
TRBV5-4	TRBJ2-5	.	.	TGTGCCAGCAGCTTGGAGGCCCCGGGCACAGAGACCCAGTACTTC	CASSLEAPGTETQYF
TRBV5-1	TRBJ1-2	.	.	TGCGCCAGCAGCTCGAGGGGGTCGCCTCGGGACTACACCTTC	CASSSRGSPRDYTF
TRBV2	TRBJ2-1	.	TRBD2	TGTGCCAGCAGTTCCGGGACTAGCGGGAGCAATGAGCAGTTCTTC	CASSSGTSGSNEQFF
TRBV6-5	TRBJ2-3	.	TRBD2	TGTGCCAGCAGTTCATCCGGGACTACTTTTTCATATACGCAGTATTTT	CASSSSGTTFSYTQYF
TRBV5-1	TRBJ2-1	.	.	TGCGCCAGCAGCACCGAGACTAGCTACAATGAGCAGTTCTTC	CASSTETSYNEQFF
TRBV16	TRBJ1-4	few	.	TGTGCCAGCAGCCAAACGGGACAAGTTCAAAAACTGTTTTTT	CASSQTGQVQKLFF
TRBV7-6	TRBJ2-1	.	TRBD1	TGTGCCAGCAGCCCCCAGCTGGACAGGGCCAAGAGCAATGAGCAGTTCTTC	CASSPQLDRAKSNEQFF
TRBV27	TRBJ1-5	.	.	TGTGCCAGCAGTTTTGGGGGGCAGCCCCAGCATTTT	CASSFGGQPQHF
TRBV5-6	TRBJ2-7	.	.	TGTGCCAGCAGCTTGGGGCCGACAGGATCCTACGAGCAGTACTTC	CASSLGPTGSYEQYF
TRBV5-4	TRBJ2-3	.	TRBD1	TGTGCCAGCAGCGAAAAACAGGGGACAGATACGCAGTATTTT	CASSEKQGTDTQYF
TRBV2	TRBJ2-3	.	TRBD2	TGTGCCAGCAGAGGACTAGCGGGACCCACAGATACGCAGTATTTT	CASRGLAGPTDTQYF
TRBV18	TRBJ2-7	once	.	TGTGCCAGCTCACCACTCTATAAAGGGGGTGACGAGCAGTACTTC	CASSPLYKGGDEQYF
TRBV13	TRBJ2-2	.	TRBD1	TGTGCCAGCTTAACTAGGAGACAGGGGGCCACCGGGGAGCTGTTTTTT	CASLTRRQGATGELFF
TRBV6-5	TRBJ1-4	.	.	TGTGCCAGCAGTTACGGAGGGGCAACTAATGAAAAACTGTTTTTT	CASSYGGATNEKLFF
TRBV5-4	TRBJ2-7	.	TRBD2	TGTGCCAGCAGCTTGGGCGGGAGGGCTGGCGGTTACGAGCAGTACTTC	CASSLGGRAGGYEQYF
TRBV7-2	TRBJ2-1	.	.	TGTGCCAGCAGCTTATTCAGTAATGAGCAGTTCTTC	CASSLFSNEQFF
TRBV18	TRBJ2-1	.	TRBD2	TGTGCCAGCTTACCAAGTCTCCAGCGGGATTACAATGAGCAGTTCTTC	CASLPSLQRDYNEQFF
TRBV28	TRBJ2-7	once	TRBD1	TGTGCCAGCAATTTCCGAAGTTGGGACAGAGACTACGAGCAGTACTTC	CASNFRSWDRDYEQYF
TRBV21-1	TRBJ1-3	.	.	TGTGCCAGTGGGCCATCCTCTGGAAACACCATATATTTT	CASGPSSGNTIYF
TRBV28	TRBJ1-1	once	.	TGTGCCAGCAGTTTATTTTGGCCGGAGGGAACTGAAGCTTTCTTT	CASSLFWPEGTEAFF
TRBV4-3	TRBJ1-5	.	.	TGCGCCAGCAGCCAAGACTTCGGAGACCGGAATCAGCCCCAGCATTTT	CASSQDFGDRNQPQHF
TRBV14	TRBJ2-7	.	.	TGTGCCAGCAGCACTCGACAGGAGGTGAAGTACGAGCAGTACTTC	CASSTRQEVKYEQYF
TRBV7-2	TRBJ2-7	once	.	TGTGCCAGCAGCTTAGTAGCGGTCCTCGCGTCAGAGCAGTACTTC	CASSLVAVLASEQYF
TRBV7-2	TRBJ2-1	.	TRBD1	TGTGCCAGCAGCTATAGGGGACAGTACTCTGAGCAGTTCTTC	CASSYRGQYSEQFF
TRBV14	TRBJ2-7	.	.	TGTGCCAGCAGCCGGGGGGCTAGCGGAGGCTACGAGCAGTACTTC	CASSRGASGGYEQYF
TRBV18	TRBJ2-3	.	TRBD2	TGTGCCAGCTCACCCCGGACTAGCGGGAGCACAGATACGCAGTATTTT	CASSPRTSGSTDTQYF
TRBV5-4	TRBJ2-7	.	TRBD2	TGTGCCAGCAGCCGCGGGACTAGCGGAACCTACGAGCAGTACTTC	CASSRGTSGTYEQYF
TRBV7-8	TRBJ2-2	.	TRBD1	TGTGCCAGCAGGCCCACAGGGGGTATCGGGGAGCTGTTTTTT	CASRPTGGIGELFF
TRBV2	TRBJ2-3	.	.	TGTGCCAGCAGAAAGATCACAGATACGCAGTATTTT	CASRKITDTQYF
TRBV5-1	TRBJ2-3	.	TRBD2	TGCGCCAGCATCCCACTGACTAGCGGGAGCGGAGATACGCAGTATTTT	CASIPLTSGSGDTQYF